This is a list of T cell receptor beta chains from one sample in a study of blood T cell repertoires in COVID-19. The table came from immunoSEQ multiplex PCR; TCRdb's copy has only in-frame clones and leaves some out. The profile shows approximately 170,000 clones, about 80% of them singletons. Source material: peripheral blood. The source of these receptors is a man aged 65 to 85 who had recovered from COVID-19. CDR3s include the opening cysteine and the closing phenylalanine or tryptophan. D genes are given only for firm matches. Where a row states a size, it is once, few, many or the class of an expanded clone; other rows omit it.

V	J	size	D	DNA	CDR3
TRBV2	TRBJ2-7	-	TRBD1	TGTGCCAGCAGGCCTACCAGGGGGTGGACCGAGCAGTACTTC	CASRPTRGWTEQYF
TRBV2	TRBJ2-1	-	TRBD2	TGTGCCAGCAGGCCTGGCGGGAGTGCCTACAATGAGCAGTTCTTC	CASRPGGSAYNEQFF
TRBV27	TRBJ2-1	-	-	TGTGCCAGCAGTTTAAAGGCTAGCGCATTCAATGAGCAGTTCTTC	CASSLKASAFNEQFF
TRBV3-1/TRBV3-2	TRBJ1-1	-	TRBD1	TGTGCCAGCAGCCAGCTGGGACAGCGTCAAGCTTTCTTT	CASSQLGQRQAFF
TRBV3-1/TRBV3-2	TRBJ1-4	-	-	TGTGCCAGCAGCCAAGATGGCGCAGGGGAGACTAATGAAAAACTGTTTTTT	CASSQDGAGETNEKLFF
TRBV5-1	TRBJ1-3	-	-	TGCGCCAGCAGCTTGCCCGGACAGAACTCTGGAAACACCATATATTTT	CASSLPGQNSGNTIYF
TRBV28	TRBJ1-1	-	-	TGTGCCAGCAGTTTAGGGGGGGCCCCGGCAGCTTTCTTT	CASSLGGAPAAFF
TRBV29-1	TRBJ2-7	-	-	TGCAGCGTTGACGCCGGGACACAGACCTACGAGCAGTACTTC	CSVDAGTQTYEQYF
TRBV5-1	TRBJ2-3	-	TRBD2	TGCGCCAGCAGCTTGGATTTTCGTGGCGGGAGGAAGCGTTTCACAGATACGCAGTATTTT	CASSLDFRGGRKRFTDTQYF
TRBV5-4	TRBJ1-4	-	TRBD1	TGTGCCAGCAGCCTATCTACAGGGGTAAATGAAAAACTGTTTTTT	CASSLSTGVNEKLFF
TRBV7-9	TRBJ2-7	-	TRBD1	TGTGCCAGCAGCTGGGGGACAGGGTCGGGCGAGCAGTACTTC	CASSWGTGSGEQYF
TRBV5-1	TRBJ2-2	-	-	TGCGCCAGCAGCTCACAGCCGGAGGTGAACACCGGGGAGCTGTTTTTT	CASSSQPEVNTGELFF
TRBV29-1	TRBJ1-5	-	-	TGCAGCGTTGTAGGGGATAGCAATCAGCCCCAGCATTTT	CSVVGDSNQPQHF
TRBV19	TRBJ2-1	once	TRBD2	TGTGCCAGTACACCGCTAGCGGGGGGGGTATACAATGAGCAGTTCTTC	CASTPLAGGVYNEQFF
TRBV4-3	TRBJ2-7	-	TRBD1	TGCGCCAGCAGCCAAGATACAGGGGGCAGCGAGCAGTACTTC	CASSQDTGGSEQYF
TRBV24-1	TRBJ1-1	-	-	TGTGCCACCAGTGATTCCGGACAGCTGAACACTGAAGCTTTCTTT	CATSDSGQLNTEAFF
TRBV10-1	TRBJ1-2	-	-	TGCGCCAGCAGTGAGAGGTCAGGGGCGGTCTATGGCTACACCTTC	CASSERSGAVYGYTF
TRBV3-1/TRBV3-2	TRBJ2-7	-	-	TGTGCCAGCAGCCAAATGGGGCCCGAGCAGTACTTC	CASSQMGPEQYF
TRBV4-1	TRBJ1-2	few	TRBD1	TGCGCCAGCAGCCACCTAACAGGGGGAGACTATGGCTACACCTTC	CASSHLTGGDYGYTF
TRBV4-3	TRBJ2-5	-	TRBD2	TGCGCCAGCAGCCAATCTAGCGGGGTGGGAGAGACCCAGTACTTC	CASSQSSGVGETQYF
TRBV20-1	TRBJ2-1	few	-	TGCAGTGCTCCTATTAATGAGCAGTTCTTC	CSAPINEQFF
TRBV7-3	TRBJ2-2	-	-	TGTGCCAGCAGCTCAGGTGCCGGGGAGCTGTTTTTT	CASSSGAGELFF
TRBV7-6	TRBJ2-7	-	TRBD2	TGTGCCAGCAGCTTAACCCATGGGACTAGCGGGAGTAATTTCGAGCAGTACTTC	CASSLTHGTSGSNFEQYF
TRBV3-1/TRBV3-2	TRBJ2-7	-	-	TGTGCCAGCAGCCAAGATTGGGACATCACCTACGAGCAGTACTTC	CASSQDWDITYEQYF
TRBV6-1	TRBJ2-3	-	-	TGTGCCAGCAGTGAATTGGCTAGTGTCGGCACAGATACGCAGTATTTT	CASSELASVGTDTQYF
TRBV29-1	TRBJ2-5	-	-	TGCAGCGTCAAAACCGGGGAGACCCAGTACTTC	CSVKTGETQYF
TRBV11-3	TRBJ2-7	-	TRBD1	TGTGCCAGCAGCCGTACAGGGGGCGATTACGAGCAGTACTTC	CASSRTGGDYEQYF
TRBV9	TRBJ2-7	-	TRBD1	TGTGCCAGCAGCGCAGTAGCCGGGACAGGGTTTTACGAGCAGTACTTC	CASSAVAGTGFYEQYF
TRBV3-1/TRBV3-2	TRBJ1-5	-	-	TGTGCCAGCAGCCAAGGACCCGGGACATCGGGCAATCAGCCCCAGCATTTT	CASSQGPGTSGNQPQHF
TRBV29-1	TRBJ1-1	-	-	TGCAGCGTTGTAAGCCAGGCGCTTCAAACTTTCTTT	CSVVSQALQTFF
TRBV5-1	TRBJ1-5	few	-	TGCGCCAGCAGCTTGAAGACCCGGGACTTAAATCAGCCCCAGCATTTT	CASSLKTRDLNQPQHF
TRBV15	TRBJ2-3	-	-	TGTGCCACCAAGAGGGAGTTCGCAGATACGCAGTATTTT	CATKREFADTQYF
TRBV5-1	TRBJ2-1	-	-	TGCGCCAGCAGCGCCACTAGTGACTCCTACAATGAGCAGTTCTTC	CASSATSDSYNEQFF
TRBV19	TRBJ2-1	-	-	TGTGCCAGTAGTATAGAGGCAGGGGGGTTCTCCTACAATGAGCAGTTCTTC	CASSIEAGGFSYNEQFF
TRBV28	TRBJ1-2	-	TRBD1	TGTGCCAGCAAGGAGGGGGCGCGTGGCTACACCTTC	CASKEGARGYTF
TRBV5-4	TRBJ1-2	-	-	TGTGCCAGCAGTGGCGGGACGGCGAATGGCTACACCTTC	CASSGGTANGYTF
TRBV14	TRBJ2-2	-	-	TGTGCCAGCAGCCAGAGGGGGGGACGGAACACCGGGGAGCTGTTTTTT	CASSQRGGRNTGELFF
TRBV2	TRBJ2-5	-	TRBD1	TGTGCCACTCGACAGGGGGCGGAGACCCAGTACTTC	CATRQGAETQYF
TRBV13	TRBJ2-5	-	TRBD2	TGTGCCAGCAGCTTGAGACTAGCGGGAATACAAGAGACCCAGTACTTC	CASSLRLAGIQETQYF
TRBV2	TRBJ2-1	-	-	TGTGCCAGCAGGGCGGTCGGAGGGCGGGAGCAGTTCTTC	CASRAVGGREQFF
TRBV12-3/TRBV12-4	TRBJ1-2	few	-	TGTGCCAGTGCAGGGTTCAACTATGGCTACACCTTC	CASAGFNYGYTF
TRBV5-8	TRBJ2-2	-	TRBD1	TGTGCCAGCAGCCCCGGGACAGATTCGAACACCGGGGAGCTGTTTTTT	CASSPGTDSNTGELFF
TRBV6-2/TRBV6-3	TRBJ2-1	-	TRBD1	TGTGCCAGCAGTTACTCAGGACAGGACCCCTACAATGAGCAGTTCTTC	CASSYSGQDPYNEQFF
TRBV4-3	TRBJ2-2	few	TRBD2	TGCGCCAGCAGCCGGGGAGAAGCGGGAGACGGCACCGGGGAGCTGTTTTTT	CASSRGEAGDGTGELFF
TRBV19	TRBJ2-1	-	TRBD2	TGTGCCAGTAGTATAGCGGGACTAGCTAATGAGCAGTTCTTC	CASSIAGLANEQFF
TRBV18	TRBJ1-5	-	TRBD1	TGTGCCAGCTCACCACAAGGACAGGGCAATCAGCCCCAGCATTTT	CASSPQGQGNQPQHF
TRBV7-2	TRBJ1-1	-	-	TGTGCCAGCAAACAACATAGTCGGGCTGAAGCTTTCTTT	CASKQHSRAEAFF
TRBV9	TRBJ2-2	-	-	TGTGCCAGCAGCGTAGAACGGGAGCTTGTGAACACCGGGGAGCTGTTTTTT	CASSVERELVNTGELFF
TRBV6-5	TRBJ2-2	-	-	TGTGCCAGCAGGGACAAAGCCACCGGGGAGCTGTTTTTT	CASRDKATGELFF